This TCR beta chain was profiled in a study of T cells in Graves' hyperthyroidism and ophthalmopathy. Looking at the study overall: Staff took peripheral blood when the initial diagnosis was made, before any treatment began.

As for this clonotype: The antigen remains undetermined.

Study observations and caveats: Within blood appeared most thyroid clonotypes that had expanded above 0.001.

The V gene's germline CDR1 is GTSNPN and CDR2 SVGIG (reference sequence). The CDR3 consists of 14 residues. V was trimmed by 4 bases and J by 2 bases, leaving 15 bases between them. It was RNA transcripts that yielded the amplified TCR beta CDR3 regions. An initial round of RT-PCR targeting the TCR CDR3 relied on the HTBI primer set. One entry per CDR3 protein results from TCRdb running MiXCR on the multiplex PCR reads. The sample shows hundreds of thousands of distinct CDR3 sequences, roughly 14% of them seen only once. The TCR was taken from a woman between 35 and 50 years old with Graves' ophthalmopathy. Sequencing input: blood. The V call is TRBV30, the J call TRBJ2-7; D gene uncertain. The CDR3 is CAWNVVVGPYEQYF. DNA of the CDR3: TGTGCCTGGAATGTGGTAGTCGGGCCCTACGAGCAGTACTTC.